The clone carrying this TCR beta chain was picked up many times. Its antigen is still unknown. The germline V gene encodes CDR1 DFQATT and CDR2 SNEGSKA (reference sequence). Trimming shortened V by 4 bases and J by 9 bases, and 13 bases separated the two germline ends. The length of the CDR3 is 13 residues. Molecular barcoding with unique molecular identifiers was used for the TCRbeta library. TCRdb reprocessed the PCR reads via MiXCR and lists one record per CDR3 protein. This sample has 450,000 to 600,000 distinct CDR3 sequences; 10% to 13% occur once, and the top ten carry roughly 2%. The sample belongs to a study of T-cell reconstitution after alpha-beta-depleted transplantation in children. General observations from the study: After transplant, at about two months, alpha-beta T cells were reportedly derived from several hundred expanded graft clones. A year post-transplant, T-cell counts and diversity derived mostly from newly produced T cells.

This chain uses TRBV20-1 with TRBJ1-6; D gene ambiguous. This TCR came from a child aged 2-15 years with inherited bone marrow failure, due to receive a stem cell transplant. The source was PBMCs, collected before TCRalphabeta/CD19-depleted stem cell transplant. CDR3: CSATTAERSPLHF. In nucleotides, the CDR3 is TGCAGTGCTACGACTGCCGAGCGTTCACCCCTCCACTTT.